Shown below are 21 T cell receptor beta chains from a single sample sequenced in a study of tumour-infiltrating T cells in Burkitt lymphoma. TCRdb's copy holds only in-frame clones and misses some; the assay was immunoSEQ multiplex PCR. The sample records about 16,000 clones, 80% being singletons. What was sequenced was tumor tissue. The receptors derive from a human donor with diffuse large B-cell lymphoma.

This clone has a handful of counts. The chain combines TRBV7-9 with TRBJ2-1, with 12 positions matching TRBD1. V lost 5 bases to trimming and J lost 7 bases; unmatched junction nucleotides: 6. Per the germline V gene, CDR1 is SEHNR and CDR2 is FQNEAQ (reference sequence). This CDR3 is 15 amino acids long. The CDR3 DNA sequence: TGTGCCAGCAGCCAGGGACAGGGGGCGGGTAATGAGCAGTTCTTC. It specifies CASSQGQGAGNEQFF.

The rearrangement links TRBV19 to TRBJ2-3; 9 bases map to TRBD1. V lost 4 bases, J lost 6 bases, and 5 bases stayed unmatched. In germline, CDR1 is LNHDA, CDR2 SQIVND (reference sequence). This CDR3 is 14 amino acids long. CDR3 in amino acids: CASSRGTGIDTQYF. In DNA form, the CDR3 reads TGTGCCAGTAGTAGGGGGACAGGGATCGATACGCAGTATTTT.

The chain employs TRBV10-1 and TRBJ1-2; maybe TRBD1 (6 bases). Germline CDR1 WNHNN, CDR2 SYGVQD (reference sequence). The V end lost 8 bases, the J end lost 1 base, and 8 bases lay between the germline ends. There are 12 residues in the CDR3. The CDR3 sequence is CASSDSNYGYTF. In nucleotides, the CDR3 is TGCGCCAGCTCGGACAGTAACTATGGCTACACCTTC.

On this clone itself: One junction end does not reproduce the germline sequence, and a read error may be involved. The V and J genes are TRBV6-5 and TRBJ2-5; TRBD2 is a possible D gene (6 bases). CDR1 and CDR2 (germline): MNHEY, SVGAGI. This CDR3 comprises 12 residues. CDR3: CASNYGRETQYF. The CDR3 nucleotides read TGTGCCAGCAATTACGGGAGAGAGACCCAGTACTTC.

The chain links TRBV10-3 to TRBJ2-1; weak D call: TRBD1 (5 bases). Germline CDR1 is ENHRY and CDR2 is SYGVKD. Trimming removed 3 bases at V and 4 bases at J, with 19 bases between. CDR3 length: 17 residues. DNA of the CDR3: TGTGCCATCAGTGATCCCCGGACCCTTGGGGCTTACAATGAGCAGTTCTTC. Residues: CAISDPRTLGAYNEQFF.

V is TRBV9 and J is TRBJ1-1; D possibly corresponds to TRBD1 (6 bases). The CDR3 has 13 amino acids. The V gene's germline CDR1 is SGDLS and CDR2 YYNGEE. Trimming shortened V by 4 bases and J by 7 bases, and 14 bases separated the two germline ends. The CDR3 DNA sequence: TGTGCCAGCAGCCCGACAGGTTCGGGTGAAGCTTTCTTT. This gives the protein CASSPTGSGEAFF.

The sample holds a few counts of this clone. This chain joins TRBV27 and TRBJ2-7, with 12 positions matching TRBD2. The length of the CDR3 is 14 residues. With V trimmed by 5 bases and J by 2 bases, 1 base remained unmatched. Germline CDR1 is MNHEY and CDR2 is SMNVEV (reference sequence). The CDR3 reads CASSPSGGAYEQYF. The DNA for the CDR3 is TGTGCCAGCAGTCCTAGCGGGGGGGCCTACGAGCAGTACTTC.

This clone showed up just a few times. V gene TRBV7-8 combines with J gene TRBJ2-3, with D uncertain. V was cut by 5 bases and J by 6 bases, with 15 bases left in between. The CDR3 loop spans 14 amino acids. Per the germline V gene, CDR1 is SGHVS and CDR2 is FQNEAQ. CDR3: CASSPTVKLDTQYF. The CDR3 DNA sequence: TGTGCCAGCAGCCCTACCGTAAAACTCGATACGCAGTATTTT.

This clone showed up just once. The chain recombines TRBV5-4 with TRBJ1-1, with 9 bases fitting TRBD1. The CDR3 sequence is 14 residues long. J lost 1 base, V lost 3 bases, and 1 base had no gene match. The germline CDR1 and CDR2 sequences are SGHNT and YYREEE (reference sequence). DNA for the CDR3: TGTGCCAGCAGCTCGGGACAGGGGAACACTGAAGCTTTCTTT. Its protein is CASSSGQGNTEAFF.

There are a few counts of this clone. The CDR3 region has the DNA TGTGCCAGCAGCTTAATAGGGATCACTACGAACACCGGGGAGCTGTTTTTT. Translated: CASSLIGITTNTGELFF. This chain uses TRBV7-9 with TRBJ2-2; D call uncertain. Germline values: CDR1 SEHNR, CDR2 FQNEAQ (reference sequence). The V and J ends lost 2 bases and 0 bases respectively, with 13 bases between them. CDR3 length: 17 residues.

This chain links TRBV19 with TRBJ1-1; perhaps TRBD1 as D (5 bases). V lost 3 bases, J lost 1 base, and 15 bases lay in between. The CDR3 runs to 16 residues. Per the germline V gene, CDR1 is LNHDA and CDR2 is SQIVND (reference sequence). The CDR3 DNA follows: TGTGCCAGTAGTATTGGGGTGCAGGGATCGAACACTGAAGCTTTCTTT. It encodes CASSIGVQGSNTEAFF.

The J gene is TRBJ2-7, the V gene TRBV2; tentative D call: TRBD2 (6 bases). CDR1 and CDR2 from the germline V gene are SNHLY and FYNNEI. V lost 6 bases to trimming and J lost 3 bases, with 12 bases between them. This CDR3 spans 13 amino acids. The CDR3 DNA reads TGTGCCAGCAGCCCTGGGGGGTACTACGAGCAGTACTTC. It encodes CASSPGGYYEQYF. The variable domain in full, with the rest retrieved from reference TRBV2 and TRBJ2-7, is EPEVTQTPSHQVTQMGQEVILRCVPISNHLYFYWYRQILGQKVEFLVSFYNNEISEKSEIFDDQFSVERPDGSNFTLKIRSTKLEDSAMYFCASSPGGYYEQYFGPGTRLTVT.

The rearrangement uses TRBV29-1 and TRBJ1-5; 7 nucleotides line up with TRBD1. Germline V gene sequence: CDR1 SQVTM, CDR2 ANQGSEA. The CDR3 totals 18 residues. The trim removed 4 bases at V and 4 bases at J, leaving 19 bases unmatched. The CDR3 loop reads CSVALPEGTDRRNQPQHF. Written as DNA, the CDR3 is TGCAGCGTTGCTCTCCCGGAGGGGACGGACAGGAGGAATCAGCCCCAGCATTTT.

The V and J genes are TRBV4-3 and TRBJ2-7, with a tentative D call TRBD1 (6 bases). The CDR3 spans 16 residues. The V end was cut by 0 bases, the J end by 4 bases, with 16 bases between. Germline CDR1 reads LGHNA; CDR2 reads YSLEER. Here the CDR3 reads CASSQDYGTLRYEQYF. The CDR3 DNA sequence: TGCGCCAGCAGCCAAGATTATGGGACACTCCGGTACGAGCAGTACTTC.

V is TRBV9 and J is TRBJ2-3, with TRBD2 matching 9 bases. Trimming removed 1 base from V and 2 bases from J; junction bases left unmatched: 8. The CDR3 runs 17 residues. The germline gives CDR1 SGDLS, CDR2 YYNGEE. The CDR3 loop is CASSVYGSGGPTDTQYF. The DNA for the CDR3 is TGTGCCAGCAGCGTATACGGGAGCGGGGGGCCCACAGATACGCAGTATTTT.

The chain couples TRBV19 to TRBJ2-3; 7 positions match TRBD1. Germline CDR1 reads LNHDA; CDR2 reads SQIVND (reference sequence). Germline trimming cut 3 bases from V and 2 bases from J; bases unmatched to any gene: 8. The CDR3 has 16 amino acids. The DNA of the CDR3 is TGTGCCAGTAGTATTCCGACAGGGACCTCCACAGATACGCAGTATTTT. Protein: CASSIPTGTSTDTQYF.

Here the CDR3 reads CASSPGTAGEAFF. The CDR3 DNA reads as TGTGCCAGCAGCCCAGGGACAGCCGGCGAAGCTTTCTTT. V usage is TRBV11-3 and J usage is TRBJ1-1; 7 bases fit TRBD1. The germline V gene has CDR1 SGHNT and CDR2 YENEEA. This CDR3 comprises 13 residues. Trimming removed 5 bases from V and 8 bases from J; junction bases left unmatched: 8.

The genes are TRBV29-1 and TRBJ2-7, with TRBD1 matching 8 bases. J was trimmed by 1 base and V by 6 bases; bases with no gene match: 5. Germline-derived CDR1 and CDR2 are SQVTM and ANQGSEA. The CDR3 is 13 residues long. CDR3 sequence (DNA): TGCAGCGTCCGGACAGGGAGTTCCTACGAGCAGTACTTC. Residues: CSVRTGSSYEQYF.

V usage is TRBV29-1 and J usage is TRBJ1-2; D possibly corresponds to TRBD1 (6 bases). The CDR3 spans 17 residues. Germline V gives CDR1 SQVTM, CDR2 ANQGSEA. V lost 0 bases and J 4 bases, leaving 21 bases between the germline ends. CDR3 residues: CSVEDKGEQRNTYGYTF. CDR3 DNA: TGCAGCGTTGAAGATAAGGGGGAGCAGAGAAACACCTATGGCTACACCTTC.

The CDR3 reads CASSSPGTNSNQPQHF. The CDR3 DNA follows: TGTGCCAGCAGCTCTCCGGGAACAAATAGCAATCAGCCCCAGCATTTT. V is TRBV5-8 and J is TRBJ1-5; no clear D. The germline V gene encodes CDR1 SGHTS and CDR2 YDEGEE. The V end was cut by 3 bases, the J end by 0 bases, with 13 bases between. The CDR3 covers 16 residues.

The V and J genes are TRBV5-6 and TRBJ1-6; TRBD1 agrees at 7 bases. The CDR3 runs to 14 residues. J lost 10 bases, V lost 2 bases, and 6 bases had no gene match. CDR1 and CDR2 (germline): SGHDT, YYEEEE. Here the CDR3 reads CASSFGAGGSPLHF. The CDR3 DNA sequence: TGTGCCAGCAGCTTTGGGGCAGGGGGGTCACCCCTCCACTTT.